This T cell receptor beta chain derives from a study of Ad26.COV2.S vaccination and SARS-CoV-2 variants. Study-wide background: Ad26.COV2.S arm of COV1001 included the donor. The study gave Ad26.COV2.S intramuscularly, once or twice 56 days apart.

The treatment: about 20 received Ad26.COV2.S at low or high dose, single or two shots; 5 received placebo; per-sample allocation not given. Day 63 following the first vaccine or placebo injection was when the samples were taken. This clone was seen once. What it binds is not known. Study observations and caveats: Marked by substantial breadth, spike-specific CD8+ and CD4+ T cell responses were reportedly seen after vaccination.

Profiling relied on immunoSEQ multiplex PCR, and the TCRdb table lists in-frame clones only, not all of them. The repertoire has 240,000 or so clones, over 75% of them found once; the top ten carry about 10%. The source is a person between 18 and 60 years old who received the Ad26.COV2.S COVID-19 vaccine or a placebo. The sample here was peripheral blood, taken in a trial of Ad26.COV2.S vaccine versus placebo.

The CDR3 DNA follows: TGTGCCAGCAGGAAACAGGGTATCAACACCGGGGAGCTGTTTTTT. Translated, it gives CASRKQGINTGELFF. This sequence joins TRBV28 and TRBJ2-2; tentative D call: TRBD1 (6 bases). The CDR3 spans 15 residues. Trimming left V 6 bases short and J 2 bases short, with 13 bases between. Germline V gives CDR1 MDHEN, CDR2 SYDVKM. The entire variable domain, with the rest obtained from reference TRBV28 and TRBJ2-2, is as follows: DVKVTQSSRYLVKRTGEKVFLECVQDMDHENMFWYRQDPGLGLRLIYFSYDVKMKEKGDIPEGYSVSREKKERFSLILESASTNQTSMYLCASRKQGINTGELFFGEGSRLTVL.